This paragraph covers one T cell receptor (beta chain) sequence. The antigen remains unidentified. This CDR3 has 15 amino acids. V was shortened by 1 base and J by 0 bases, with 7 bases between the two germline ends. CDR1 is SGHRS, CDR2 YFSETQ, per germline. PCR primers comprised 60 Vbeta and 13 Jbeta primers. Profiling relied on immunoSEQ multiplex PCR, and the TCRdb table lists in-frame clones only, not all of them. This table holds about 76,000 clones, about four fifths found once. The source of the sample is a study of cytomegalovirus exposure and HLA in healthy donors. The study's findings and limits: TCR beta V segments were, for the most part, productive about 87% or about 30% of the time in an earlier analysis. Apparent HLA restriction characterized most CMV-associated TCR beta chains in a later analysis. Later genetic work tied a missense DCLRE1C variant to beta-chain V and J trimming. A later analysis reported that several of the most significant clusters appeared to be linked to common viral pathogens, among them Epstein-Barr virus.

The chain links TRBV5-1 to TRBJ2-2; D remains ambiguous. The receptor's source is a male donor in good health and CMV-seropositive. The sample consisted of PBMCs. CDR3 protein: CASSLTLANTGELFF. DNA of the CDR3: TGCGCCAGCAGCTTGACCCTAGCGAACACCGGGGAGCTGTTTTTT.